Sequencing of this T cell receptor beta chain was carried out in a study of cytomegalovirus exposure and HLA in healthy donors. Findings and limits, study-wide: CMV antigen specificity was confirmed in vitro for a few CMV-associated chains. First-cohort TCR clusters were later found to tend to co-occur in the approximately 120 validation repertoires. Listed as cytomegalovirus-associated were around 160 TCR beta chains.

Assay used: immunoSEQ multiplex PCR; TCRdb lists only in-frame clones, some missing. The sample has 200,000 or so clones, around 80% seen once. The CDR3 is 14 residues long. Germline V gene sequence: CDR1 MNHNS, CDR2 SASEGT. The V end was cut by 7 bases, the J end by 6 bases, with 19 bases between. Comment on this clone: Its antigen is unidentified.

While the first cohort had fewer than 850 subjects, the donors belonged to the separate validation cohort of over a hundred subjects. The V and J genes are TRBV6-1 and TRBJ2-7; a possible D gene is TRBD2 (6 bases). Sequenced sample: PBMCs. The clonotype comes from a woman in her twenties or thirties in good health and CMV-seropositive. The CDR3 spells CASTGRGMASEQYF. CDR3 bases: TGTGCCAGCACGGGACGGGGGATGGCGTCCGAGCAGTACTTC.